Many counts were recorded for the clone carrying this T cell receptor (beta chain). The antigen is not known. TCRdb reanalysed the 5' RACE reads using MiXCR and keeps one entry per CDR3 protein. Of 190,000 or so distinct CDR3 sequences listed, more than 9% are singletons. The V and J ends lost 1 base and 6 bases respectively, with 10 bases between them. From germline, CDR1 is SGHTA and CDR2 FQGNSA. The length of the CDR3 is 14 residues. The sample comes from a study of T-cell memory formation after mild COVID-19. General observations from the study: Cross-reactive memory apparently joined, as some responding clones appeared in pre-infection memory.

The source of this sequence is a man between 18 and 35 years old who had mild COVID-19 (a few samples of this study predate the infection). Cell type and time point are not known. The V call is TRBV7-2, the J call TRBJ1-5; tentative D call: TRBD1 (5 bases). The sequencing input was PBMCs or a T cell subset sorted from them (not recorded which). CDR3 residues: CASSLGGYTQPQHF. The CDR3, as DNA: TGTGCCAGCAGCTTAGGGGGGTACACTCAGCCCCAGCATTTT.